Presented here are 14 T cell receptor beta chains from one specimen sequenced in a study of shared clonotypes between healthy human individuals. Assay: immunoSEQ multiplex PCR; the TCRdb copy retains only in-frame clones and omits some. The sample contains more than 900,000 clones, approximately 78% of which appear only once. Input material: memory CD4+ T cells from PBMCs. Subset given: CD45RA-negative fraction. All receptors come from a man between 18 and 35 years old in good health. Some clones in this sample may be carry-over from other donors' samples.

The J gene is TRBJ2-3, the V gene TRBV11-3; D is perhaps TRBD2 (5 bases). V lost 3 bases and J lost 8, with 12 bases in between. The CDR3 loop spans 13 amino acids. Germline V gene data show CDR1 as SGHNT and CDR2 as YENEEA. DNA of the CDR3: TGTGCCAGCAGCTTCGGTCCGGACTCTACGCAGTATTTT. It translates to CASSFGPDSTQYF.

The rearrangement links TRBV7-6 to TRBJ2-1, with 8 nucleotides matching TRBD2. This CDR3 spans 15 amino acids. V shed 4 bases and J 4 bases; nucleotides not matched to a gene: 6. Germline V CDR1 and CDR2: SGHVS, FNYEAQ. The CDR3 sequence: CASSSGTSQYNEQFF. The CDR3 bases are TGTGCCAGCAGCTCCGGGACTAGTCAGTACAATGAGCAGTTCTTC.

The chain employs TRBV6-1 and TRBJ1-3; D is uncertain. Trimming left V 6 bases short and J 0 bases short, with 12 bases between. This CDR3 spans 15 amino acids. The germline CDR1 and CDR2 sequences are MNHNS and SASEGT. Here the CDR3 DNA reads TGTGCCAGCAGCTCCGGGTCCTACTCTGGAAACACCATATATTTT. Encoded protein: CASSSGSYSGNTIYF.

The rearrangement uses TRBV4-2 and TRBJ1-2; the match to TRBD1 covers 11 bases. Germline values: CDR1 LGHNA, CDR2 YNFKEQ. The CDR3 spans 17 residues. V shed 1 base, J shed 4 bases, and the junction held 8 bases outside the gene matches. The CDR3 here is CASSQGPGQGEIYGYTF. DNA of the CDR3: TGTGCCAGCAGCCAAGGGCCGGGACAGGGGGAAATCTATGGCTACACCTTC.

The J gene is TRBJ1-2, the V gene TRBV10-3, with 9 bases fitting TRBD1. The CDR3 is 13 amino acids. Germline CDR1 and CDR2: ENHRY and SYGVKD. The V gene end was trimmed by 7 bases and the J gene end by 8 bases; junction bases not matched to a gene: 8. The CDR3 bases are TGTGCCATCACCCGGGACAGGGTAGAGGGCTACACCTTC. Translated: CAITRDRVEGYTF.

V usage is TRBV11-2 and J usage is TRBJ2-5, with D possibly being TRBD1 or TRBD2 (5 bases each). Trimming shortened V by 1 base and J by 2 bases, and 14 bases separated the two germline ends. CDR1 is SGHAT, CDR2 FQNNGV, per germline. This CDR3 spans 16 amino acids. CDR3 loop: CASSLVGDPSQETQYF. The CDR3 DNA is TGTGCCAGCAGCTTAGTTGGGGACCCGTCTCAAGAGACCCAGTACTTC.

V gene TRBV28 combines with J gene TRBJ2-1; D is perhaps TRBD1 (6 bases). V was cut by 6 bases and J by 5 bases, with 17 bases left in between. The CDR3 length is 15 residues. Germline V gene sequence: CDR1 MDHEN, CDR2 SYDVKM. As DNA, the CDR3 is TGTGCCAGCAGACGTGGGGGCCTTTTCAACAATGAGCAGTTCTTC. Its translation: CASRRGGLFNNEQFF.

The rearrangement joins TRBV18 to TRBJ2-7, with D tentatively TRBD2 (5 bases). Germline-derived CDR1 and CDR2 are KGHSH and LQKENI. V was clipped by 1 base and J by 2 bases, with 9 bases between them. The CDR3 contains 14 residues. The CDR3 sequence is CASSPLNSAYEQYF. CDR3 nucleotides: TGTGCCAGCTCACCACTTAATAGCGCCTACGAGCAGTACTTC.

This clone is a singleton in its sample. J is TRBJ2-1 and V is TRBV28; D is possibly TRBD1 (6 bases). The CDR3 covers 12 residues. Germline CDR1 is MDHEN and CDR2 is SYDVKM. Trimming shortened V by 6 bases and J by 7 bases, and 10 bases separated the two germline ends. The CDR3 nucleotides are TGTGCCAGCAGGACACAGGGTAATGAGCAGTTCTTC. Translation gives CASRTQGNEQFF.

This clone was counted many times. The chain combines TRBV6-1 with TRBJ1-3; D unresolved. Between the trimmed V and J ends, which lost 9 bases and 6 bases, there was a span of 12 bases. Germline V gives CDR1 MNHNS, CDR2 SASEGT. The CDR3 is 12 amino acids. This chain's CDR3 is CASIGSQNTIYF. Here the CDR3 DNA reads TGTGCCAGTATTGGTTCCCAAAACACCATATATTTT.

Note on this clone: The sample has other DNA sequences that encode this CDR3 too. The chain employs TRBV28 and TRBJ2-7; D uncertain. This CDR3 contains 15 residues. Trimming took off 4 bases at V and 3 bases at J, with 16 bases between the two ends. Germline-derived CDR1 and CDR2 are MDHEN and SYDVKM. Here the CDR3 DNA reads TGTGCCAGCAGTTGGGAAGGACGACGAATCTACGAGCAGTACTTC. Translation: CASSWEGRRIYEQYF.

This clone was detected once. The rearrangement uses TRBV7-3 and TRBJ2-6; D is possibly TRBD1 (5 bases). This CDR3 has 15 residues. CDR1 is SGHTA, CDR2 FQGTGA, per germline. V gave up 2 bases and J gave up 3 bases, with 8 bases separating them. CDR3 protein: CASSLARVGANVLTF. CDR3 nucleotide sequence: TGTGCCAGCAGCTTAGCCAGGGTTGGGGCCAACGTCCTGACTTTC. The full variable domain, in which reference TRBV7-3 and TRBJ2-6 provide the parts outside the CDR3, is GAGVSQTPSNKVTEKGKYVELRCDPISGHTALYWYRQSLGQGPEFLIYFQGTGAADDSGLPNDRFFAVRPEGSVSTLKIQRTERGDSAVYLCASSLARVGANVLTFGAGSRLTVL.

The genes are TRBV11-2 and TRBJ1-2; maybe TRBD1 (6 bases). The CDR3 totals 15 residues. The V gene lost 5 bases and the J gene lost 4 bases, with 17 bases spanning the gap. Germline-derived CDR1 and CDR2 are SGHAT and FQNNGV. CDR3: CASSPLGGAGYGYTF. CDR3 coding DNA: TGTGCCAGCAGCCCCCTCGGGGGGGCAGGCTATGGCTACACCTTC.

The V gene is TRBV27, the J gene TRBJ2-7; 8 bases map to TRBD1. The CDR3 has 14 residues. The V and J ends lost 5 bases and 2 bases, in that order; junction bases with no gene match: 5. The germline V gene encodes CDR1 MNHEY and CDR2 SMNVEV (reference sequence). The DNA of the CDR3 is TGTGCCAGCAGTCTAAAGACAGGGGCCTACGAGCAGTACTTC. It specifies CASSLKTGAYEQYF.